The 22 T cell receptor beta chains reported below all come from one sample, sequenced in a study of cytomegalovirus exposure and HLA in healthy donors. The PCR employed 60 Vbeta primers together with 13 Jbeta primers. The assay was immunoSEQ multiplex PCR, and TCRdb's table has in-frame clones only and misses some. The table lists 100,000 or so clones, approximately 82% of them singletons. Specimen: PBMCs. These receptors were taken from a middle-aged man in good health and CMV-seropositive.

The rearrangement links TRBV5-5 to TRBJ2-3; D might be TRBD1 (6 bases). Germline CDR1 is SGHKS and CDR2 is YYEKEE (reference sequence). This CDR3 spans 14 amino acids. V was shortened by 0 bases and J by 5 bases, with 10 bases between the two germline ends. CDR3: CASSLGLQGDTQYF. Written as DNA, the CDR3 is TGTGCCAGCAGCTTGGGCCTACAGGGAGATACGCAGTATTTT.

Details on this clone: This sample also contains other DNA sequences that code for the same CDR3. The gene calls are TRBV27 and TRBJ1-5, with 7 nucleotides matching TRBD1. CDR1 is MNHEY, CDR2 SMNVEV, per germline (reference sequence). With V trimmed by 2 bases and J by 2 bases, 0 bases remained unmatched. The CDR3 loop spans 14 amino acids. CDR3 sequence: CASSLQGGNQPQHF. DNA of the CDR3: TGTGCCAGCAGTTTACAGGGGGGCAATCAGCCCCAGCATTTT.

The chain uses TRBV11-3 and TRBJ2-5, with D uncertain. The CDR3 length is 13 residues. V was clipped by 3 bases and J by 2 bases, with 7 bases between them. Per the germline V gene, CDR1 is SGHNT and CDR2 is YENEEA. As DNA, the CDR3 is TGTGCCAGCAGCTTCAGCGAGCAAGAGACCCAGTACTTC. It encodes CASSFSEQETQYF.

The chain employs TRBV4-3 and TRBJ2-2; 9 bases are shared with TRBD2. CDR3 size: 17 residues. The V gene's germline CDR1 is LGHNA and CDR2 YSLEER. V was clipped by 3 bases and J by 0 bases; unmatched bases: 5. The CDR3 protein is CASSQSASGTNTGELFF. CDR3 DNA sequence: TGCGCCAGCAGCCAGTCGGCTAGCGGGACGAACACCGGGGAGCTGTTTTTT.

J is TRBJ2-2 and V is TRBV11-1, with 7 nucleotides matching TRBD2. Germline V gene data show CDR1 as SGHAT and CDR2 as FQDESV (reference sequence). This CDR3 is 16 amino acids long. The V gene end was trimmed by 0 bases and the J gene end by 3 bases; junction bases not matched to a gene: 4. The DNA of the CDR3 is TGTGCCAGCAGCTTAGCCAGCGGGACCCACACCGGGGAGCTGTTTTTT. Amino acids: CASSLASGTHTGELFF. Full variable domain (rest looked up from reference TRBV11-1 and TRBJ2-2): EAEVAQSPRYKITEKSQAVAFWCDPISGHATLYWYRQILGQGPELLVQFQDESVVDDSQLPKDRFSAERLKGVDSTLKIQPAELGDSAMYLCASSLASGTHTGELFFGEGSRLTVL.

The chain combines TRBV7-3 with TRBJ1-2; tentatively, D is TRBD1 (5 bases). The CDR3 is 14 amino acids. V lost 2 bases, J lost 8 bases, and 15 bases lay in between. From germline, CDR1 is SGHTA and CDR2 FQGTGA. CDR3 coding DNA: TGTGCCAGCAGCTTAGACAGATCTTTATCCGGCTACACCTTC. Translation: CASSLDRSLSGYTF.

V is TRBV11-3 and J is TRBJ2-3; TRBD1 agrees at 11 bases. The CDR3 runs 19 residues. V trimming: 4 bases; J trimming: 8 bases; junction bases outside the gene matches: 20. The V gene's germline CDR1 is SGHNT and CDR2 YENEEA. CDR3 sequence reads: CASSSVLGYFGTGGATQYF. In DNA, the CDR3 is TGTGCCAGCAGCTCCGTTCTGGGTTATTTTGGGACAGGGGGGGCTACGCAGTATTTT.

The CDR3 sequence is CAWSPPGLAGGPRDTQYF. CDR3 in DNA: TGTGCCTGGAGTCCCCCCGGACTAGCGGGAGGGCCAAGGGATACGCAGTATTTT. The J gene is TRBJ2-3, the V gene TRBV30; 15 bases fit TRBD2. The CDR3 sequence is 18 residues long. J lost 6 bases, V lost 2 bases, and 12 bases had no gene match. Germline values: CDR1 GTSNPN, CDR2 SVGIG (reference sequence).

This chain links TRBV11-3 with TRBJ2-5; TRBD1 matches at 8 bases. Trimming at V came to 4 bases and at J to 5 bases, leaving 9 bases not matched to a gene. CDR1 is SGHNT and CDR2 is YENEEA in the germline V gene. The CDR3 covers 15 residues. CDR3 DNA: TGTGCCAGCAGCTCTCGACAGGGGCGGGTGGAGACCCAGTACTTC. Translating it yields CASSSRQGRVETQYF. Variable domain in full (rest from reference TRBV11-3 and TRBJ2-5): EAGVVQSPRYKIIEKKQPVAFWCNPISGHNTLYWYLQNLGQGPELLIRYENEEAVDDSQLPKDRFSAERLKGVDSTLKIQPAELGDSAVYLCASSSRQGRVETQYFGPGTRLLVL.

The chain links TRBV6-6 to TRBJ2-5, with a possible D match to TRBD1 (6 bases). Trimming took 2 bases from V and 3 from J, leaving 13 bases between them. The CDR3 has 15 amino acids. The germline V gene encodes CDR1 MNHNY and CDR2 SVGAGI (reference sequence). This CDR3 is CASSYRRQEEETQYF. The CDR3 nucleotides read TGTGCCAGCAGTTACCGGCGACAGGAGGAAGAGACCCAGTACTTC.

This chain joins TRBV7-8 and TRBJ2-5, with TRBD2 identical over 9 bases. Matching the DNA end better, TRBJ2-7 makes the J call doubtful. CDR3 length equals 14 residues. The germline CDR1 and CDR2 sequences are SGHVS and FQNEAQ. The CDR3 DNA sequence: TGTGCCAGCAGCTTCCGGCGGGAGGGCTACGAGCAGTACTTC. Its translation: CASSFRREGYEQYF.

The chain carries TRBV11-2 and TRBJ2-5; perhaps TRBD2 as D (6 bases). V was trimmed by 4 bases and J by 5 bases, leaving 11 bases between them. This CDR3 has 13 residues. CDR1 is SGHAT and CDR2 is FQNNGV in the germline V gene. The CDR3 DNA reads TGTGCCAGCAGCTCGGGACTGGTGGAGACCCAGTACTTC. Its translation: CASSSGLVETQYF.

The V call is TRBV18, the J call TRBJ2-5, with 7 bases identical to TRBD1. Germline V gene sequence: CDR1 KGHSH, CDR2 LQKENI. The length of the CDR3 is 16 residues. With V trimmed by 3 bases and J by 2 bases, 9 bases remained unmatched. As DNA, the CDR3 is TGTGCCAGCTCACCTCTGGGTACAGGGGCTCAAGAGACCCAGTACTTC. Its protein product is CASSPLGTGAQETQYF.

The chain couples TRBV27 to TRBJ2-5; 10 bases agree with TRBD2. The V and J ends lost 5 bases and 2 bases, in that order; junction bases with no gene match: 11. CDR3 length equals 17 residues. CDR1 and CDR2 from the germline V gene are MNHEY and SMNVEV (reference sequence). The CDR3 protein is CASSPLSLAGVQETQYF. The CDR3 nucleotides read TGTGCCAGCAGTCCACTATCTCTAGCGGGAGTACAAGAGACCCAGTACTTC.

The chain joins TRBV23-1 to TRBJ2-1, with 7 nucleotides matching TRBD2. TRBV23-1 counts as an open reading frame of uncertain function. The CDR3 runs to 14 residues. The trim removed 8 bases at V and 7 bases at J, leaving 11 bases unmatched. The CDR3 region has the DNA TGCGCCAGCGACCAGGGAGGGTTGAGTAATGAGCAGTTCTTC. As protein: CASDQGGLSNEQFF.

With respect to this clone: The germline gene is not matched at one end of the junction; a read error may be the cause. The V and J genes are TRBV7-8 and TRBJ2-4; 9 bases align to TRBD1. CDR1 is SGHVS, CDR2 FQNEAQ, per germline. The CDR3 sequence is 14 residues long. The CDR3 region is CASSGRTGVNSQYF. DNA for the CDR3: TGTGCCAGCAGCGGGCGGACAGGGGTAAACAGTCAGTACTTC.

The chain couples TRBV7-3 to TRBJ1-1, with D possibly TRBD1 on 6 matching bases. There are 15 residues in the CDR3. Looked up from germline, CDR1 is SGHTA and CDR2 is FQGTGA. The V end was cut by 1 base, the J end by 4 bases, with 13 bases between. CDR3: CASSLIGGTLTEAFF. The CDR3, as DNA: TGTGCCAGCAGCTTAATCGGTGGGACACTCACTGAAGCTTTCTTT.

Within the sample, this clone is medium-sized. The chain has TRBV4-3 and TRBJ1-1; D not certain. Per the germline V gene, CDR1 is LGHNA and CDR2 is YSLEER. CDR3 size: 15 residues. V was pared by 2 bases and J by 4 bases, with 14 bases between. CDR3 nucleotide sequence: TGCGCCAGCAGCCAATTATATAGTGCCCCCACTGAAGCTTTCTTT. As protein: CASSQLYSAPTEAFF.

The DNA of the CDR3 is TGTGCCAGCAGCTTAGGCGCGCGGGGGGGTTACGGGACCCAGTACTTC. Translation gives CASSLGARGGYGTQYF. The chain couples TRBV7-2 to TRBJ2-5; TRBD2 agrees at 9 bases. CDR1 and CDR2 (germline): SGHTA, FQGNSA. The CDR3 is 16 residues long. The V gene end was trimmed by 1 base and the J gene end by 7 bases; junction bases not matched to a gene: 10.

There are a few counts of this clone. This chain links TRBV10-3 with TRBJ2-7, with 9 bases fitting TRBD1. The length of the CDR3 is 15 residues. Looked up from germline, CDR1 is ENHRY and CDR2 is SYGVKD. Unmatched junction bases numbered 8, after V lost 6 bases and J lost 2 bases. The CDR3 protein is CAISPRQGDTYEQYF. The CDR3 DNA reads as TGTGCCATCAGCCCGCGACAGGGGGATACCTACGAGCAGTACTTC.

The genes are TRBV18 and TRBJ2-3; TRBD1 matches at 7 bases. The CDR3 extends over 14 amino acids. After removal of 1 base from V and 6 bases from J, the junction contained 4 bases not matched to a gene. Looked up from germline, CDR1 is KGHSH and CDR2 is LQKENI. The CDR3 bases are TGTGCCAGCTCACCACGACAGGGCCAGGATACGCAGTATTTT. Encoded protein: CASSPRQGQDTQYF. Full variable domain (rest looked up from reference TRBV18 and TRBJ2-3): NAGVMQNPRHLVRRRGQEARLRCSPMKGHSHVYWYRQLPEEGLKFMVYLQKENIIDESGMPKERFSAEFPKEGPSILRIQQVVRGDSAAYFCASSPRQGQDTQYFGPGTRLTVL.

The rearrangement links TRBV7-3 to TRBJ1-1, with D possibly matching TRBD1 (5 bases). CDR1 and CDR2 (germline): SGHTA, FQGTGA. V shed 5 bases and J shed 5 bases, with 12 bases lying between them. The CDR3 spans 13 residues. CDR3 DNA: TGTGCCAGCAGCCCGACAGTGGGGACTGAAGCTTTCTTT. It encodes CASSPTVGTEAFF.